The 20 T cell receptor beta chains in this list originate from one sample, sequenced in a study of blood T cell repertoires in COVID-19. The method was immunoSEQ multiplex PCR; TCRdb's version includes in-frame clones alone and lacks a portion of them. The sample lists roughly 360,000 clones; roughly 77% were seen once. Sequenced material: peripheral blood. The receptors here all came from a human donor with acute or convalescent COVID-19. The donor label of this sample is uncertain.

The CDR3 DNA follows: TGTGCCAGCAGCTCAGCGTCCGGAGGGGTTCGCAATGAGCAGTTCTTC. Protein product: CASSSASGGVRNEQFF. The V and J genes are TRBV7-9 and TRBJ2-1; D is perhaps TRBD2 (6 bases). There are 16 residues in the CDR3. The V gene's germline CDR1 is SEHNR and CDR2 FQNEAQ (reference sequence). Trimming removed 4 bases at V and 6 bases at J, with 19 bases between.

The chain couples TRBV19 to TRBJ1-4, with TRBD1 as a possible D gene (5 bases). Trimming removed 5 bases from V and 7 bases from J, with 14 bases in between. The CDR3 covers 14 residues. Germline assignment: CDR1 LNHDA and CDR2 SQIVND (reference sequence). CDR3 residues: CASSLSRRGEKLFF. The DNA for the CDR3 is TGTGCCAGTAGTTTATCTCGAAGGGGTGAAAAACTGTTTTTT.

Here the CDR3 DNA reads TGTGCCAGCAGTCGACTGGGGCCTAATCAGCCCCAGCATTTT. Protein: CASSRLGPNQPQHF. V is TRBV6-5 and J is TRBJ1-5, with D perhaps matching TRBD1 (5 bases). Germline CDR1 and CDR2: MNHEY and SVGAGI. Between the trimmed V and J ends, which lost 5 bases and 4 bases, there was a span of 12 bases. CDR3 length: 14 residues.

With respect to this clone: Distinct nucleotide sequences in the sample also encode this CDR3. Here the CDR3 DNA reads TGTGCCAGCAGTTCAAGAGGGGGCGGCAATCAGCCCCAGCATTTT. It codes for CASSSRGGGNQPQHF. The rearrangement joins TRBV6-5 to TRBJ1-5, with 7 nucleotides matching TRBD1. The CDR3 is 15 residues long. Germline CDR1 and CDR2: MNHEY and SVGAGI. V shed 4 bases and J 2 bases; nucleotides not matched to a gene: 5.

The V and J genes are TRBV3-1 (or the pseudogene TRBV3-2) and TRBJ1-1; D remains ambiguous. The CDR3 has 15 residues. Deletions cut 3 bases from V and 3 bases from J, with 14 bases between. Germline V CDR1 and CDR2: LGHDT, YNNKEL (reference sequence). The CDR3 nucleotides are TGTGCCAGCAGCCACCTCTTTTCTATTCACACTGAAGCTTTCTTT. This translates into CASSHLFSIHTEAFF.

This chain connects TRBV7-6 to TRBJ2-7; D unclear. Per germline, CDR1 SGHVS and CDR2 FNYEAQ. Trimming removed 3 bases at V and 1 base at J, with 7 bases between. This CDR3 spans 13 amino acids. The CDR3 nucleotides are TGTGCCAGCAGCTTCCAGGAATCCTACGAGCAGTACTTC. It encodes CASSFQESYEQYF. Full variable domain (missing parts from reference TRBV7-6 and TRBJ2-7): GAGVSQSPRYKVTKRGQDVALRCDPISGHVSLYWYRQALGQGPEFLTYFNYEAQQDKSGLPNDRFSAERPEGSISTLTIQRTEQRDSAMYRCASSFQESYEQYFGPGTRLTVT.

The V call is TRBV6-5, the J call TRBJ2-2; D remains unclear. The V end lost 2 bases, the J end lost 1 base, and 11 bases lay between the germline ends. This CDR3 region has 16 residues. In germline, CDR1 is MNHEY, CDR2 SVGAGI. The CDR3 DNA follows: TGTGCCAGCAGTTACACCACCAGTGGGAACACCGGGGAGCTGTTTTTT. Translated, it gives CASSYTTSGNTGELFF.

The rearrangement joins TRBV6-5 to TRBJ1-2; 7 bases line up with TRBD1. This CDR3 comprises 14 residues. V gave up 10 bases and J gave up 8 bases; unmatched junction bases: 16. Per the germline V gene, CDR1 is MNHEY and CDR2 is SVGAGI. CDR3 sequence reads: CATFQQGLRLGYTF. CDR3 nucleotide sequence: TGTGCCACCTTCCAACAGGGGTTACGACTAGGCTACACCTTC.

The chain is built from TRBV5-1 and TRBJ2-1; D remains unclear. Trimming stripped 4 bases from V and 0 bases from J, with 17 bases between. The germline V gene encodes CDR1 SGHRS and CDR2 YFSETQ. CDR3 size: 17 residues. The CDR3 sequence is CASSPTRSVRSYNEQFF. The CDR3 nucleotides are TGCGCCAGCAGCCCCACCCGGAGCGTTCGCTCCTACAATGAGCAGTTCTTC.

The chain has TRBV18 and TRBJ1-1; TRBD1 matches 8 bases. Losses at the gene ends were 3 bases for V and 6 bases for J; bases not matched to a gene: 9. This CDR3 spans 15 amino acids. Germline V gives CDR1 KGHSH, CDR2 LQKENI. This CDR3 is CASSPSGQGGSEAFF. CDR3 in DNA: TGTGCCAGCTCACCTTCTGGACAGGGTGGGTCTGAAGCTTTCTTT.

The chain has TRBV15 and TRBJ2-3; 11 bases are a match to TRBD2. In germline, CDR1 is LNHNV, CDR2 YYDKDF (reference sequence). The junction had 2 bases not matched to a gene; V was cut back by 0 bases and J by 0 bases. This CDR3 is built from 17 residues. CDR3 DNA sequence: TGTGCCACCAGCAGAGACTGGACTAGCGGGAGCACAGATACGCAGTATTTT. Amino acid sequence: CATSRDWTSGSTDTQYF.

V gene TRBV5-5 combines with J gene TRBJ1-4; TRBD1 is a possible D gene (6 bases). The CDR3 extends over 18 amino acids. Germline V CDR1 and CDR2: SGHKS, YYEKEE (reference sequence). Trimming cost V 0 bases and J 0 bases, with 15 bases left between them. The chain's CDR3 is CASSLGLDSASTNEKLFF. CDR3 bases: TGTGCCAGCAGCTTGGGTTTGGACAGTGCCTCAACTAATGAAAAACTGTTTTTT.

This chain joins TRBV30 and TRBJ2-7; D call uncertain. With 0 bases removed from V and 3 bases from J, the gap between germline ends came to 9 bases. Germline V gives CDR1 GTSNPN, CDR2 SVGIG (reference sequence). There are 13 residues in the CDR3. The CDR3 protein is CAWSVSPYYEQYF. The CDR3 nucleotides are TGTGCCTGGAGTGTATCCCCCTACTACGAGCAGTACTTC. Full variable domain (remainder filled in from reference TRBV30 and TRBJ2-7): SQTIHQWPATLVQPVGSPLSLECTVEGTSNPNLYWYRQAAGRGLQLLFYSVGIGQISSEVPQNLSASRPQDRQFILSSKKLLLSDSGFYLCAWSVSPYYEQYFGPGTRLTVT.

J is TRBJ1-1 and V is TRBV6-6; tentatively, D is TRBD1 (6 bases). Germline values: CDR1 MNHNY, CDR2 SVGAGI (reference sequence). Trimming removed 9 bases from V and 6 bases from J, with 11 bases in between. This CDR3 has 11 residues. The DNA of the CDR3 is TGTGCCAGTAGTAACAGGGCTGAAGCTTTCTTT. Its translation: CASSNRAEAFF.

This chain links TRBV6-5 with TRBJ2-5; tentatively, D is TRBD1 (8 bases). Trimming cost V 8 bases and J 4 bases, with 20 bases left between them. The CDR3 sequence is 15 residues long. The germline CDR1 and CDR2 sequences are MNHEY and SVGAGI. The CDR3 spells CASGPTTGGVETQYF. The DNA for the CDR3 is TGTGCCAGCGGACCTACCACAGGGGGGGTAGAGACCCAGTACTTC.

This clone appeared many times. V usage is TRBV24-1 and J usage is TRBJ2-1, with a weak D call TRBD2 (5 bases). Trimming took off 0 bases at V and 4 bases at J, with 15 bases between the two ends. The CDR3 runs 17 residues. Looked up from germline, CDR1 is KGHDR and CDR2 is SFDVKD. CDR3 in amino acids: CATSDLRGRGSYNEQFF. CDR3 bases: TGTGCCACCAGTGATTTGCGGGGTCGGGGAAGTTACAATGAGCAGTTCTTC.

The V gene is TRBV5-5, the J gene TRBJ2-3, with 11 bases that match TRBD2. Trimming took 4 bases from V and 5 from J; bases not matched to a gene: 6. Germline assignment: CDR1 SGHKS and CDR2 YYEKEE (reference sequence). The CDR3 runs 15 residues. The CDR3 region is CASSGGLAGGDTQYF. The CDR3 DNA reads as TGTGCCAGCAGCGGGGGCCTAGCGGGAGGAGATACGCAGTATTTT.

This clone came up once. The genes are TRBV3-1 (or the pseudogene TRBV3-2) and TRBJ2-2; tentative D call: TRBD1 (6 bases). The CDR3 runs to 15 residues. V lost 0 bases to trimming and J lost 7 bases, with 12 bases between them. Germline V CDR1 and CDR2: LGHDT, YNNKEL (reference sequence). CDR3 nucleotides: TGTGCCAGCAGCCAAGATGGGGGCTATTACGGGGAGCTGTTTTTT. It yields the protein CASSQDGGYYGELFF.

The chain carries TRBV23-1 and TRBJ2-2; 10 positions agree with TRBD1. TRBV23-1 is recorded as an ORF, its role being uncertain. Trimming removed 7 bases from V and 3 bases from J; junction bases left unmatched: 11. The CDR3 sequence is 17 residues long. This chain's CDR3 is CASTQTPGTGDTGELFF. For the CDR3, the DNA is TGCGCCAGCACCCAAACCCCCGGGACAGGGGACACCGGGGAGCTGTTTTTT.

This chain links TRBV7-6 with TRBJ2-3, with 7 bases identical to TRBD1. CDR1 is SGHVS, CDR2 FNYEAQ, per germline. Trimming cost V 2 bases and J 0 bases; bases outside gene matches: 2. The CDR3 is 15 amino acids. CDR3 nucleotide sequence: TGTGCCAGCAGCTTACCGGGACAGAGCACAGATACGCAGTATTTT. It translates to CASSLPGQSTDTQYF.